These 2 T cell receptor beta chains came from one sample sequenced in a study of blood T cell repertoires in COVID-19. Repertoires were generated with immunoSEQ multiplex PCR, while TCRdb's copy carries only in-frame clones and drops some. The sample consists of about 330,000 clones, roughly nine tenths of them appearing once. Material for sequencing was PBMCs or T cells enriched from blood (not recorded which). These receptor sequences come from a woman under 40 who had recovered from COVID-19.

The rearrangement joins TRBV9 to TRBJ1-5; weak D call: TRBD1 (5 bases). V was shortened by 2 bases and J by 0 bases, with 6 bases between the two germline ends. CDR3 length equals 14 residues. Germline CDR1 SGDLS, CDR2 YYNGEE. The CDR3 loop is CASSVTDSNQPQHF. Written as DNA, the CDR3 is TGTGCCAGCAGCGTGACAGATAGCAATCAGCCCCAGCATTTT.

The chain carries TRBV5-1 and TRBJ2-1, with TRBD1 matching 8 bases. With V trimmed by 2 bases and J by 8 bases, 3 bases remained unmatched. This CDR3 has 13 amino acids. Per germline, CDR1 SGHRS and CDR2 YFSETQ. The DNA for the CDR3 is TGCGCCAGCAGCTTAGACAGGGGACATGAGCAGTTCTTC. This encodes CASSLDRGHEQFF.